These 29 T cell receptor beta chains were sequenced from one sample in a study of identical twins. Using its own MiXCR run on the 5' RACE reads, TCRdb lists one record per CDR3 protein. This sample yields about 480,000 distinct CDR3 sequences, of which approximately 15% are seen a single time; 0.52% belongs to the top ten. The sample also formed part of further work on yellow fever vaccine responses in identical twins.

Sample: CD4+ T cells sorted from blood. The receptors here all came from a woman younger than 30 in good health.

This clonotype was counted between two and nine times. V and J are TRBV25-1 and TRBJ1-1; no definite D call. This CDR3 is built from 13 residues. Trimming removed 7 bases from V and 1 base from J, with 10 bases in between. The V gene's germline CDR1 is MGHDK and CDR2 SYGVNS. The DNA of the CDR3 is TGTGCCAGCAACCGGGTGGGGAACACTGAAGCTTTCTTT. The encoded protein is CASNRVGNTEAFF.

This clonotype came up a few times. This chain joins TRBV6-5 and TRBJ1-1; TRBD1 matches at 7 bases. Germline trimming cut 0 bases from V and 10 bases from J; bases unmatched to any gene: 2. From germline, CDR1 is MNHEY and CDR2 SVGAGI. The CDR3 sequence is 12 residues long. The chain's CDR3 is CASSYSGTAAFF. DNA of the CDR3: TGTGCCAGCAGTTACTCTGGGACAGCAGCTTTCTTT.

J is TRBJ1-5 and V is TRBV30; 8 positions agree with TRBD1. The length of the CDR3 is 16 residues. Germline CDR1 reads GTSNPN; CDR2 reads SVGIG (reference sequence). V shed 0 bases, J shed 2 bases, and the junction held 6 bases outside the gene matches. In nucleotides, the CDR3 is TGTGCCTGGAGTGTACTCGGACAGGGCGGCAATCAGCCCCAGCATTTT. Translated: CAWSVLGQGGNQPQHF.

For this clonotype: A single base separates this from a much larger clone, so it may be a read error. The rearrangement links TRBV3-1 to TRBJ2-5; TRBD1 matches 7 bases. This CDR3 region has 11 residues. Germline CDR1 reads LGHDT; CDR2 reads YNNKEL (reference sequence). V lost 8 bases to trimming and J lost 4 bases; unmatched junction nucleotides: 1. This CDR3 is CASAGGETQYF. In DNA form, the CDR3 reads TGTGCCAGCGCAGGGGGAGAGACCCAGTACTTC.

In this sample, this clonotype turned up once. This sequence joins TRBV11-2 and TRBJ2-3; a possible D gene is TRBD2 (7 bases). The CDR3 spans 14 residues. Germline V CDR1 and CDR2: SGHAT, FQNNGV. V lost 5 bases and J lost 5, with 14 bases in between. Written as DNA, the CDR3 is TGTGCCAGCAGCCGTACTAGGGGGGGAGATACGCAGTATTTT. This sequence encodes CASSRTRGGDTQYF.

CDR3 sequence reads: CASRGVRTSGNEQFF. CDR3 in DNA: TGTGCCAGCAGGGGGGTCCGGACTAGCGGCAATGAGCAGTTCTTC. The J gene is TRBJ2-1, the V gene TRBV7-2, with 10 bases that match TRBD2. There are 15 residues in the CDR3. CDR1 and CDR2 (germline): SGHTA, FQGNSA. J was trimmed by 6 bases and V by 6 bases; bases with no gene match: 8.

This clonotype was detected a few times. The rearrangement joins TRBV28 to TRBJ2-2, with 7 bases aligning to TRBD1. V gave up 3 bases and J gave up 4 bases; unmatched junction bases: 5. This CDR3 has 15 residues. Germline V gene sequence: CDR1 MDHEN, CDR2 SYDVKM. CDR3 amino acids: CASSLPTGITGELFF. DNA of the CDR3: TGTGCCAGCAGTTTGCCGACAGGGATCACCGGGGAGCTGTTTTTT. Looking up the rest from reference TRBV28 and TRBJ2-2 gives the full variable domain: DVKVTQSSRYLVKRTGEKVFLECVQDMDHENMFWYRQDPGLGLRLIYFSYDVKMKEKGDIPEGYSVSREKKERFSLILESASTNQTSMYLCASSLPTGITGELFFGEGSRLTVL.

The J gene is TRBJ1-2, the V gene TRBV29-1; D may be TRBD1 (5 bases). The CDR3 extends over 13 amino acids. Trimming left V 2 bases short and J 7 bases short, with 14 bases between. Germline assignment: CDR1 SQVTM and CDR2 ANQGSEA. For the CDR3, the DNA is TGCAGCGTTGAAAGGCAGGGCCTAGGTGGCTACACCTTC. Translating it yields CSVERQGLGGYTF.

This clonotype occurred many times. This chain connects TRBV10-3 to TRBJ2-5, with 10 bases matching TRBD2. Trimming at V came to 4 bases and at J to 5 bases, leaving 7 bases not matched to a gene. Germline CDR1 reads ENHRY; CDR2 reads SYGVKD. This CDR3 spans 15 amino acids. In DNA form, the CDR3 reads TGTGCCATCAGTGGCACTAGCGGGACTAAGGAGACCCAGTACTTC. This sequence encodes CAISGTSGTKETQYF.

The chain recombines TRBV5-6 with TRBJ2-4; 10 positions match TRBD2. Germline lookup yields CDR1 SGHDT and CDR2 YYEEEE. Unmatched junction bases numbered 12, after V lost 4 bases and J lost 2 bases. CDR3 size: 18 residues. The DNA for the CDR3 is TGTGCCAGCAGCAAGGGACTAGCGAGCAGTTTGTCCAAAAACATTCAGTACTTC. This translates into CASSKGLASSLSKNIQYF.

CDR3 sequence (DNA): TGTGCCAGCAGCTTAGCTTCAGGGCCCCAGCATTTT. This codes for CASSLASGPQHF. This chain joins TRBV7-8 and TRBJ1-5; D is uncertain. The germline V gene has CDR1 SGHVS and CDR2 FQNEAQ. The CDR3 is 12 amino acids. V lost 0 bases and J 9 bases, leaving 6 bases between the germline ends. Together with reference TRBV7-8 and TRBJ1-5, the CDR3 gives the full variable domain: GAGVSQSPRYKVAKRGQDVALRCDPISGHVSLFWYQQALGQGPEFLTYFQNEAQLDKSGLPSDRFFAERPEGSVSTLKIQRTQQEDSAVYLCASSLASGPQHFGDGTRLSIL.

The chain couples TRBV19 to TRBJ1-1; a weak D match, TRBD1 (6 bases). V lost 5 bases to trimming and J lost 2 bases, with 15 bases between them. The CDR3 is 15 amino acids. The germline V gene has CDR1 LNHDA and CDR2 SQIVND (reference sequence). The CDR3 nucleotides are TGTGCCAGTAGTCCAGGGGAGCGGGAAAACACTGAAGCTTTCTTT. Amino acid sequence: CASSPGERENTEAFF.

This clonotype has a handful of counts. V gene TRBV20-1 combines with J gene TRBJ2-2; 7 bases are a match to TRBD1. From germline, CDR1 is DFQATT and CDR2 SNEGSKA (reference sequence). V shed 3 bases and J 4 bases; nucleotides not matched to a gene: 2. This CDR3 contains 13 residues. This chain's CDR3 is CSARSGGTGELFF. The CDR3 nucleotides are TGCAGTGCTAGGTCAGGGGGCACCGGGGAGCTGTTTTTT.

The genes are TRBV27 and TRBJ2-4, with D possibly matching TRBD1 (6 bases). Germline V gene sequence: CDR1 MNHEY, CDR2 SMNVEV (reference sequence). The CDR3 has 14 residues. Trimming took 5 bases from V and 7 from J, leaving 15 bases between them. Here the CDR3 reads CASSPGTRRNIQYF. The CDR3 DNA reads TGTGCCAGCAGTCCAGGGACACGGAGGAACATTCAGTACTTC.

This clonotype was found many times. The chain couples TRBV18 to TRBJ2-7, with 7 bases that match TRBD1. V trimming: 4 bases; J trimming: 5 bases; junction bases outside the gene matches: 8. The CDR3 length is 14 residues. Germline CDR1 reads KGHSH; CDR2 reads LQKENI. Written as DNA, the CDR3 is TGTGCCAGCTCACGACCGACAGGGTCCCACGAGCAGTACTTC. It specifies CASSRPTGSHEQYF.

This clonotype was picked up a small number of times. CDR3 DNA: TGTGCCAGCAGCCAAGGACTCCTAGCGGTAGATACGCAGTATTTT. Translated: CASSQGLLAVDTQYF. V usage is TRBV14 and J usage is TRBJ2-3; 7 nucleotides match TRBD2. The CDR3 contains 15 residues. In germline, CDR1 is SGHDN, CDR2 FVKESK. Trimming removed 1 base from V and 5 bases from J; junction bases left unmatched: 6.

The V call is TRBV7-9, the J call TRBJ2-1; perhaps D is TRBD1 or TRBD2 (5 bases each). V shed 5 bases and J shed 5 bases, with 10 bases lying between them. This CDR3 contains 13 residues. Germline CDR1 is SEHNR and CDR2 is FQNEAQ (reference sequence). This CDR3 is CASSAGTHNEQFF. The CDR3 nucleotides are TGTGCCAGCAGCGCCGGGACCCACAATGAGCAGTTCTTC.

The chain couples TRBV6-2 or TRBV6-3 to TRBJ2-6, with D possibly being TRBD2 (5 bases). The germline V gene has CDR1 MNHEY and CDR2 SVGEGT. Trimming cost V 6 bases and J 0 bases, with 9 bases left between them. This CDR3 has 15 residues. CDR3: CASRGDLSGANVLTF. For the CDR3, the DNA is TGTGCCAGCAGGGGAGACCTCTCTGGGGCCAACGTCCTGACTTTC.

The V call is TRBV12-3 or TRBV12-4, the J call TRBJ2-3; no reliable D call. Trimming removed 3 bases at V and 2 bases at J, with 6 bases between. The CDR3 runs to 13 residues. The CDR3 DNA reads as TGTGCCAGCAGTTTCGATCACACAGATACGCAGTATTTT. This sequence encodes CASSFDHTDTQYF.

The J gene is TRBJ1-1, the V gene TRBV29-1, with D possibly matching TRBD1 (6 bases). This CDR3 has 13 residues. Trimming left V 4 bases short and J 4 bases short, with 13 bases between. Germline V lookup: CDR1 SQVTM, CDR2 ANQGSEA. The CDR3 bases are TGCAGCGTTGTGGGGCAGGGGTTCACTGAAGCTTTCTTT. Protein sequence: CSVVGQGFTEAFF. Full variable domain (outside the CDR3, taken from reference TRBV29-1 and TRBJ1-1): SAVISQKPSRDICQRGTSLTIQCQVDSQVTMMFWYRQQPGQSLTLIATANQGSEATYESGFVIDKFPISRPNLTFSTLTVSNMSPEDSSIYLCSVVGQGFTEAFFGQGTRLTVV.

This clonotype was recorded at least ten times. The rearrangement links TRBV5-1 to TRBJ2-3, with 9 bases aligning to TRBD1. Germline V gives CDR1 SGHRS, CDR2 YFSETQ. This CDR3 contains 16 residues. Unmatched junction bases numbered 6, after V lost 0 bases and J lost 4 bases. The CDR3 nucleotides are TGCGCCAGCAGCTTGGTTGGACAGGGGTCAGCAGATACGCAGTATTTT. This codes for CASSLVGQGSADTQYF.

The CDR3 DNA reads TGTGCCAGCAGCAAATCACCGGGACAGTTCTCCTACGAGCAGTACTTC. The encoded protein is CASSKSPGQFSYEQYF. The chain carries TRBV21-1 and TRBJ2-7; the table's D call, TRBD1, was not checked against the DNA. TRBV21-1 is flagged as a pseudogene. The CDR3 has 16 residues.

The table lists this clonotype with a few counts. The chain recombines TRBV6-4 with TRBJ2-3, with 9 bases fitting TRBD1. The CDR3 sequence is 19 residues long. Trimming cost V 6 bases and J 4 bases; bases outside gene matches: 20. CDR1 is MRHNA, CDR2 SNTAGT, per germline. CDR3 amino acids: CASRTGTGSSGALSDTQYF. The CDR3, as DNA: TGTGCCAGCAGGACCGGGACAGGGTCTTCGGGGGCCCTATCAGATACGCAGTATTTT.

The genes are TRBV6-1 and TRBJ2-7, with D unclear. V was trimmed by 6 bases and J by 0 bases, leaving 9 bases between them. Germline CDR1 reads MNHNS; CDR2 reads SASEGT. The length of the CDR3 is 13 residues. CDR3 protein: CASRGHSSYEQYF. CDR3 in DNA: TGTGCCAGCAGGGGTCATAGCTCCTACGAGCAGTACTTC.

The rearrangement joins TRBV5-6 to TRBJ2-3; D is ambiguous. CDR1 is SGHDT, CDR2 YYEEEE, per germline. There are 14 residues in the CDR3. Trimming shortened V by 0 bases and J by 10 bases, and 15 bases separated the two germline ends. CDR3 residues: CASSLVPREKSQYF. Written as DNA, the CDR3 is TGTGCCAGCAGCTTGGTGCCCAGAGAAAAGTCGCAGTATTTT.

This clonotype was counted between two and nine times. The chain has TRBV24-1 and TRBJ2-7; 7 bases align to TRBD1. Unmatched junction bases numbered 14, after V lost 4 bases and J lost 3 bases. This CDR3 is built from 17 residues. CDR1 is KGHDR, CDR2 SFDVKD, per germline. The CDR3 loop reads CATSDPTDPRGIYEQYF. The CDR3, as DNA: TGTGCCACCAGTGACCCAACCGACCCCAGGGGGATCTACGAGCAGTACTTC.

This rearrangement joins TRBV7-2 to TRBJ2-2; TRBD2 agrees at 15 bases. The V gene end was trimmed by 6 bases and the J gene end by 0 bases; junction bases not matched to a gene: 2. The CDR3 length is 17 residues. Germline V gives CDR1 SGHTA, CDR2 FQGNSA. CDR3: CASRGLAGGPNTGELFF. CDR3 nucleotide sequence: TGTGCCAGCAGAGGACTAGCGGGGGGGCCGAACACCGGGGAGCTGTTTTTT. Full variable domain (rest looked up from reference TRBV7-2 and TRBJ2-2): GAGVSQSPSNKVTEKGKDVELRCDPISGHTALYWYRQSLGQGLEFLIYFQGNSAPDKSGLPSDRFSAERTGGSVSTLTIQRTQQEDSAVYLCASRGLAGGPNTGELFFGEGSRLTVL.

This clonotype was seen a few times. V is TRBV18 and J is TRBJ1-4, with D tentatively TRBD1 (5 bases). The CDR3 contains 15 residues. Germline lookup yields CDR1 KGHSH and CDR2 LQKENI. Deletions cut 3 bases from V and 8 bases from J, with 16 bases between. Written as DNA, the CDR3 is TGTGCCAGCTCACCGTCCTCGGGGGTAGGAGAAAAACTGTTTTTT. Translation: CASSPSSGVGEKLFF.

This chain links TRBV3-1 with TRBJ1-1; D uncertain. V was trimmed by 4 bases and J by 3 bases, leaving 15 bases between them. Looked up from germline, CDR1 is LGHDT and CDR2 is YNNKEL (reference sequence). CDR3 length: 15 residues. CDR3 sequence: CASSPRTPGDTEAFF. Written as DNA, the CDR3 is TGTGCCAGCAGCCCCAGGACGCCCGGGGACACTGAAGCTTTCTTT.